This TCR beta chain was obtained from a study of T cell responses to AZD1222 COVID-19 vaccine. The assay was immunoSEQ multiplex PCR, and TCRdb's table has in-frame clones only and misses some. The sample records tens of thousands of clones, approximately 86% being singletons. As for this clone: What it recognizes is unknown.

This CDR3 is built from 17 residues. CDR1 SGHVS and CDR2 FQNEAQ come from the germline V gene. V lost 5 bases and J lost 1, with 17 bases in between. Study results and caveats: At 160-218 and 743-854, vaccine-associated CD4 TCRs were dominant, and they spanned spike.

This sample comprised peripheral blood, obtained 28 days after the second AZD1222 dose. The receptor's source is an adult who received the AZD1222 COVID-19 vaccine. This chain joins TRBV7-8 and TRBJ2-2, with TRBD2 as a possible D gene (6 bases). The CDR3 reads CASSLVGGSRNTGELFF. The DNA for the CDR3 is TGTGCCAGCAGCCTGGTTGGAGGGAGTAGGAACACCGGGGAGCTGTTTTTT.